The 4 T cell receptor beta chains below all came from one sample that was sequenced in a study of blood T cells in healthy people across ages. Alongside a J-beta primer mix, a sample-barcoded 5' primer served in a second PCR lasting about 6 to 12 cycles. Using its own MiXCR run on the 5' RACE reads, TCRdb lists one record per CDR3 protein. The sample includes 870,000 or so distinct CDR3 sequences, more than 25% seen only once; the top ten take roughly 17%. Sequencing input: blood. These receptor sequences come from an elderly woman in good health.

This clonotype has just a few counts. The V gene is TRBV19, the J gene TRBJ1-6; weak D call: TRBD1 (5 bases). The CDR3 length is 13 residues. The V gene lost 6 bases and the J gene lost 10 bases, with 13 bases spanning the gap. Germline values: CDR1 LNHDA, CDR2 SQIVND (reference sequence). CDR3 nucleotide sequence: TGTGCCAGTAGGGCAGGGACTTCATCACCCCTCCACTTT. This encodes CASRAGTSSPLHF. Full variable domain (rest looked up from reference TRBV19 and TRBJ1-6): DGGITQSPKYLFRKEGQNVTLSCEQNLNHDAMYWYRQDPGQGLRLIYYSQIVNDFQKGDIAEGYSVSREKKESFPLTVTSAQKNPTAFYLCASRAGTSSPLHFGNGTRLTVT.

This clonotype was seen a few times. A much larger clone lies one base from this, so it may be a read error. The rearrangement joins TRBV20-1 to TRBJ2-1; D is perhaps TRBD1 (7 bases). Trimming stripped 5 bases from V and 13 bases from J, with 24 bases between. The CDR3 covers 14 residues. Germline CDR1 DFQATT, CDR2 SNEGSKA (reference sequence). CDR3 sequence (DNA): TGCAGTGCTCTCCCCTTCACAGGGGAGGAGACCCAGTTCTTC. This encodes CSALPFTGEETQFF.

This clonotype was observed a few times. J is TRBJ1-2 and V is TRBV20-1; 12 bases agree with TRBD1. The V gene's germline CDR1 is DFQATT and CDR2 SNEGSKA (reference sequence). The CDR3 consists of 16 residues. V was pared by 0 bases and J by 4 bases, with 6 bases of the junction left unmatched. This chain's CDR3 is CSARDSGTGGLYGYTF. The CDR3 coding sequence is TGCAGTGCTAGAGATTCCGGGACAGGGGGCCTCTATGGCTACACCTTC.

The sample holds a few counts of this clonotype. A much bigger clone sits one base away, suggesting this may be a read error. CDR3 region: CSAPDRQRRSEQFF. The CDR3 region has the DNA TGCAGTGCTCCGGACAGGCAACGTAGAAGTGAGCAGTTCTTC. J is TRBJ2-1 and V is TRBV20-1; 7 bases agree with TRBD1. CDR1 and CDR2 (germline): DFQATT, SNEGSKA (reference sequence). V lost 5 bases and J lost 9; bases outside the gene matches: 13. The CDR3 loop spans 14 amino acids.